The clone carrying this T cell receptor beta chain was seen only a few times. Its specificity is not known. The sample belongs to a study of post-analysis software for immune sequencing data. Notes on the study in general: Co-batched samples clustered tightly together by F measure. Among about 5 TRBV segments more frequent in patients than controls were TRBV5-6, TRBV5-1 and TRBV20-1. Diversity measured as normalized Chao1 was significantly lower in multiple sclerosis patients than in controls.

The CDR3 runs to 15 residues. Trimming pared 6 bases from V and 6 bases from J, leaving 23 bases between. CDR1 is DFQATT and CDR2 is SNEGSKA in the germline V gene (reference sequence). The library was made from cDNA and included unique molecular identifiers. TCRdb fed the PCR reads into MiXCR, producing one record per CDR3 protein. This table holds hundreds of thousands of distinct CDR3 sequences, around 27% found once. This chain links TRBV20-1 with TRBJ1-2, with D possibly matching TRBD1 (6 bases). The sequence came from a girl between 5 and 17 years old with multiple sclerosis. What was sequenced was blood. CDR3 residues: CSAPEVRQAADGYTF. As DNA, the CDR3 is TGCAGTGCCCCGGAGGTACGACAGGCGGCGGATGGCTACACCTTC.